This TCR beta chain was sequenced in a study of early T cells in non-severe SARS-CoV-2 infection. General study results and limits: Matches to VDJdb favored anti-spike CD8 responses and missed private and CD4 specificities.

TCRdb processed the 5' RACE reads anew with MiXCR; each CDR3 protein has one entry. The data contain tens of thousands of distinct CDR3 sequences, roughly 10% of them singletons. The CDR3 contains 12 residues. Between the trimmed V and J ends, which lost 4 bases and 5 bases, there was a span of 11 bases. Germline V gives CDR1 DFQATT, CDR2 SNEGSKA (reference sequence). This clonotype has a single count. The antigen is unknown. Sample: whole blood. The chain uses TRBV20-1 and TRBJ2-5; D is perhaps TRBD1 (5 bases). The TCR comes from an adult who was a healthcare worker with PCR-confirmed SARS-CoV-2 infection or an uninfected control (not recorded which). The CDR3 DNA reads TGCAGTGCTACCCCCAAGGGGGAGACCCAGTACTTC. It yields the protein CSATPKGETQYF.